Detailed here is one T cell receptor (beta chain). Its antigen is still unknown. The repertoire was sequenced with immunoSEQ multiplex PCR; TCRdb's copy has only in-frame clones and lacks some. Altogether about 250,000 clones are present, over 75% being singletons, with the ten largest covering more than 10%. The length of the CDR3 is 13 residues. The ends were cut back, 8 bases at V and 4 bases at J, with 14 bases in the middle. Germline CDR1 and CDR2: MNHEY and SVGAGI. The data originate from a study of cytomegalovirus exposure and HLA in healthy donors. Background on the study: The same platform was used for the 120 or so validation repertoires as for the approximately 670 first-cohort repertoires, as reported in a later analysis.

Study results and caveats: Most TCRs appeared rarely, but some public TCRs recurred in many donors. The study flagged approximately 180 TCR beta chains as cytomegalovirus-associated. Researchers reported that a few CMV-associated chains were confirmed in vitro as CMV antigen-specific.

The receptor was derived from a man between 18 and 35 years old in good health and CMV-seropositive. What was sequenced was PBMCs. The J gene is TRBJ2-5, the V gene TRBV6-5; D unclear. CDR3 in amino acids: CASLQKGRETQYF. CDR3 DNA sequence: TGTGCCAGCCTCCAGAAGGGTAGAGAGACCCAGTACTTC.